This T cell receptor (beta chain) is drawn from a study of patients and donors after allogeneic stem cell transplantation. TCRdb re-called the RT-PCR reads with MiXCR, one entry per CDR3 protein. The data show around 150,000 distinct CDR3 sequences, approximately 28% seen once. The CDR3 extends over 20 amino acids. The germline V gene encodes CDR1 LGHNA and CDR2 YSLEER. J gave up 6 bases and V 1 base, and 18 bases lay outside the gene matches. The sequenced sample was blood, either unsorted or a sorted T cell fraction (not recorded which). The rearrangement links TRBV4-3 to TRBJ2-1; the match to TRBD2 covers 10 bases. This TCR came from a human donor who was either an allogeneic HSCT recipient or a stem cell or donor lymphocyte infusion donor (not recorded which). It is not recorded whose cells these are; they may come from a transplant donor. Here the CDR3 DNA reads TGCGCCAGCAGCCAAGTGCTGAGCGGGAGGGGTATCTATGTGGGCAATGAGCAGTTCTTC. Encoded protein: CASSQVLSGRGIYVGNEQFF.